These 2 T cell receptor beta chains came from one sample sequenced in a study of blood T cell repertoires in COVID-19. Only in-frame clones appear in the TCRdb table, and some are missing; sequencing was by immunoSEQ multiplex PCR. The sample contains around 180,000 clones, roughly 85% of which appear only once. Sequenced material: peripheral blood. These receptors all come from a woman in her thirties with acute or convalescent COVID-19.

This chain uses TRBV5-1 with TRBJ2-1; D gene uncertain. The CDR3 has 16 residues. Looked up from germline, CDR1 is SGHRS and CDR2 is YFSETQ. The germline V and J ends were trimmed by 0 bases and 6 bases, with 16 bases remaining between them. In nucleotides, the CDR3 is TGCGCCAGCAGCTTGGTGGGTGCGGTTCTTCCCAATGAGCAGTTCTTC. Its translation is CASSLVGAVLPNEQFF.

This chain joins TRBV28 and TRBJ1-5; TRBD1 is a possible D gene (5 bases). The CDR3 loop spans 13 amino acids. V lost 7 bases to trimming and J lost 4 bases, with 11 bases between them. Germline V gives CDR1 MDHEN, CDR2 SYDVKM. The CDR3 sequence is CASKTAFNQPQHF. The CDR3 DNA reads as TGTGCCAGCAAGACAGCATTTAATCAGCCCCAGCATTTT.